This TCR beta chain was obtained from a study of blood T cell repertoires in COVID-19. Germline-derived CDR1 and CDR2 are MNHEY and SVGAGI. The length of the CDR3 is 14 residues. Unmatched junction bases numbered 2, after V lost 4 bases and J lost 0 bases. The data were produced by immunoSEQ multiplex PCR, yet TCRdb's version contains in-frame clones alone and is incomplete. This sample has around 240,000 clones; approximately 86% occur once, and the top ten carry around 2.8%. This chain links TRBV6-5 with TRBJ2-7; the match to TRBD2 covers 8 bases. Sample: peripheral blood. This TCR was sampled from a woman aged 25 to 45 who had recovered from COVID-19. CDR3: CASSSGLASYEQYF. In nucleotides, the CDR3 is TGTGCCAGCAGTTCCGGACTAGCCTCCTACGAGCAGTACTTC.